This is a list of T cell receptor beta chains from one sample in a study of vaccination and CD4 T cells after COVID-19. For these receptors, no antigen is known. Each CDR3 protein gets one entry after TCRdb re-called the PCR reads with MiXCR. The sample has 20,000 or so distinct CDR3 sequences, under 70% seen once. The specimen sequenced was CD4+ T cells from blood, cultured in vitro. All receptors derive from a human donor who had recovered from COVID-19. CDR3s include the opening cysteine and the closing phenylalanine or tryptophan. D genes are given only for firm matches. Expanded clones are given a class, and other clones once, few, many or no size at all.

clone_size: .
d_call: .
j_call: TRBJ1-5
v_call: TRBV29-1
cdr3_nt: TGCAGCGTTGATGGGGGAGGGGGCAATCAGCCCCAGCATTTT
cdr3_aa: CSVDGGGGNQPQHF

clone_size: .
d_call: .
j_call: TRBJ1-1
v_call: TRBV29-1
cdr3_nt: TGCAGCGTTGGGTCAGGGGCCACCCCGAACACTGAAGCTTTCTTT
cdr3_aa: CSVGSGATPNTEAFF

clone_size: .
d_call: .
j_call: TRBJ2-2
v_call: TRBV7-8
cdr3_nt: TGTGCCAGCAGCCCCCCCACCGGGGAGCTGTTTTTT
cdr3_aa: CASSPPTGELFF

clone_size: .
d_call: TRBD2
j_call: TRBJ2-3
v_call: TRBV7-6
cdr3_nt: TGTGCCAGCAGCTTAGCGACTAGCGCGATAAGCACAGATACGCAGTATTTT
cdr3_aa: CASSLATSAISTDTQYF

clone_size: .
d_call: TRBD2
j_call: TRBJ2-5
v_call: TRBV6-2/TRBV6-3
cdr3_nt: TGTGCCAGCAGTTTCCAAACTAGCGGGAGGCCGGGGACCCAGTACTTC
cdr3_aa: CASSFQTSGRPGTQYF

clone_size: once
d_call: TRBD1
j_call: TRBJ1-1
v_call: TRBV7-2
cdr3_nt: TGTGCCAGCAGCGGAAACAGGGGGCGGGCGGCTTTCTTT
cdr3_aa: CASSGNRGRAAFF

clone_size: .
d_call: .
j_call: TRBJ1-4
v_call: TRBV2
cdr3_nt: TGTGCCAGCCGATACACGGAAAAACTGTTTTTT
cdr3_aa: CASRYTEKLFF

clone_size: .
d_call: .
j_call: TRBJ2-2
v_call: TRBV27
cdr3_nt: TGTGCCAGCACCTCATGGGGCGTGGGAGGGGGCACCGGGGAGCTGTTTTTT
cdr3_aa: CASTSWGVGGGTGELFF

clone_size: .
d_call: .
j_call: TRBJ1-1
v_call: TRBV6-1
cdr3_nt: TGTGCCAGCAGTGAAGGCGTTCAAAGGGGTAACACTGAAGCTTTCTTT
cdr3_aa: CASSEGVQRGNTEAFF

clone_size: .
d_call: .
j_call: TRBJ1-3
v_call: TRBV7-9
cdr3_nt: TGTGCCAGCAGCTCTAGGGGTTGGGAGTCTGGAAACACCATATATTTT
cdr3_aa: CASSSRGWESGNTIYF

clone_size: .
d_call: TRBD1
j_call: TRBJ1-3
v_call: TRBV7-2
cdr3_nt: TGTGCCAGCAGCCGCGGGACAGGGAACTCTGGAAACACCATATATTTT
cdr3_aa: CASSRGTGNSGNTIYF

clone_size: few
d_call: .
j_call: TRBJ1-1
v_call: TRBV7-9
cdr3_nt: TGTGCCAGCAGCTTAGCGATGGCGACTGAAGCTTTCTTT
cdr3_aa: CASSLAMATEAFF

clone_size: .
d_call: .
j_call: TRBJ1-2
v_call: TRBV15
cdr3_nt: TGTGCCACCAGCAGAGACGGAAGCTTTCATCCAGGGACGAGGAACTATGGCTACACCTTC
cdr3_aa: CATSRDGSFHPGTRNYGYTF

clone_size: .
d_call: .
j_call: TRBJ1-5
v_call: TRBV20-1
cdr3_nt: TGCAGTGCTAGTACGTGGGCTGATAGCAATCAGCCCCAGCATTTT
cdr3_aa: CSASTWADSNQPQHF

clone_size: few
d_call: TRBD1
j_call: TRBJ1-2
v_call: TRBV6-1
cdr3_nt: TGTGCCAGCAGCCTTCGGGACAGGGGGCCGTATGGCTATGGCTACACCTTC
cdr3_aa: CASSLRDRGPYGYGYTF

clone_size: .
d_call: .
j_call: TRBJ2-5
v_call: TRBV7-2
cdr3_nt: TGTGCCAGCAGCTTAGCGGGACCCCAAGAGACCCAGTACTTC
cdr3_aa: CASSLAGPQETQYF

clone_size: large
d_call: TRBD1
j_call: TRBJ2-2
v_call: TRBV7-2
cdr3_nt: TGTGCCAGCAGCTTAAGGGGGACAGTTAACACCGGGGAGCTGTTTTTT
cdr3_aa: CASSLRGTVNTGELFF

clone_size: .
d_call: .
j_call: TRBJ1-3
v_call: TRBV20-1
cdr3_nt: TGCAGTGCTAGAGGCAGTATCCGGAACACCATATATTTT
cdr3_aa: CSARGSIRNTIYF

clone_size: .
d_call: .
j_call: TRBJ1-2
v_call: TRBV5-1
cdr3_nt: TGCGCCAGCAGCTTGTCGGCGGGGTCGTATGGCTACACCTTC
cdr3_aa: CASSLSAGSYGYTF

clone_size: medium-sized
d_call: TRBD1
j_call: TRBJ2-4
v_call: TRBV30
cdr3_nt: TGTGCCTGGGGCGGACAGGACATTCAGTACTTC
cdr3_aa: CAWGGQDIQYF

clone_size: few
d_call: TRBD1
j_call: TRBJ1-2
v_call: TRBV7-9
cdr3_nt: TGTGCCAGCAGCTTAACCAGGGGGGTAGGTGGCTACACCTTC
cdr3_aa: CASSLTRGVGGYTF

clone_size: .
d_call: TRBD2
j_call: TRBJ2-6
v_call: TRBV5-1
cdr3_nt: TGCGCCAGCAGCTTAGCGGGATCTGGGGCCAACGTCCTGACTTTC
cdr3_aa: CASSLAGSGANVLTF

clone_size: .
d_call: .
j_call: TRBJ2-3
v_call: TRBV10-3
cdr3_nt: TGTGCCATCAAGGGTGGGGGAGATACGCAGTATTTT
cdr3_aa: CAIKGGGDTQYF

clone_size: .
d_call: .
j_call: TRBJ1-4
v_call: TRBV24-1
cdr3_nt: TGTGCCACCAGTGATCTCGGAGAAAAACTGTTTTTT
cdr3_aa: CATSDLGEKLFF

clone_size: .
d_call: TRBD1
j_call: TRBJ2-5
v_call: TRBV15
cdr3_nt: TGTGCCACCAGCAGCCGTGGGACCGGGACAGGGGCGCTTGAGACCCAGTACTTC
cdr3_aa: CATSSRGTGTGALETQYF

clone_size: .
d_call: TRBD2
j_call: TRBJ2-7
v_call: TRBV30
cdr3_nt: TGTGCCTGGAGGGGAGCGGGGTACGAGCAGTACTTC
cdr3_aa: CAWRGAGYEQYF

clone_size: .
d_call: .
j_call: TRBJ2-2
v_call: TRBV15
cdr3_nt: TGTGCCACCAGCCTCGGAGGGGTATCACTCCCGCTGTTTTTT
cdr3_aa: CATSLGGVSLPLFF

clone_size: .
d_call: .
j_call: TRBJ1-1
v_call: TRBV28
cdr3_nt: TGTGCCAGCACCCAACAGGGACCTACTGAAGCTTTCTTT
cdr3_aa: CASTQQGPTEAFF

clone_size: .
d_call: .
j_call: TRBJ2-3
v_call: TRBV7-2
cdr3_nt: TGTGCCAGCAGCTTTACTACAGGATTAGTAGGCACAGATACGCAGTATTTT
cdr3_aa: CASSFTTGLVGTDTQYF

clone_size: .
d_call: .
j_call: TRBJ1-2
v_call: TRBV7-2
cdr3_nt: TGTGCCAGCAGCTTAGAGTCCCCCTCGAGTGTACGGCTCTTCTATGGCTACACCTTC
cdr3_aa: CASSLESPSSVRLFYGYTF

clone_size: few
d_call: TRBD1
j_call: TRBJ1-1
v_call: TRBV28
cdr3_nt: TGTGCCAGCAGCCTTACAGGGGTGGCTCTCTTT
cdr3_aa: CASSLTGVALF

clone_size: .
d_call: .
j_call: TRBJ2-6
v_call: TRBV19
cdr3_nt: TGTGCCAGTCGCAGGGGACGCGGGGCCAACGTCCTGACTTTC
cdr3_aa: CASRRGRGANVLTF

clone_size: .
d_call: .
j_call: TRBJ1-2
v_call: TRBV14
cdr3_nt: TGTGCCAGCAGCCAACTCGACGGTTACTATGGCTACACCTTC
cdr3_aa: CASSQLDGYYGYTF

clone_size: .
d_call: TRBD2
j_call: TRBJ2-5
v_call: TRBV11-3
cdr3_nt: TGTGCCAGCAGTTATAGAACTAGCGATTTCCAAGAGACCCAGTACTTC
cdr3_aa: CASSYRTSDFQETQYF

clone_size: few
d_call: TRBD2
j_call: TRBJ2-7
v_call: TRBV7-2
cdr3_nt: TGTGCCAGCAGCGGAGGGACTACTTCCTACGAGCAGTACTTC
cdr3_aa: CASSGGTTSYEQYF

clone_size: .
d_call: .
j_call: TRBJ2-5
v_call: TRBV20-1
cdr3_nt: TGCAGTGCTAGAGAAGCAGGAACTCAGCAGACCCAGTACTTC
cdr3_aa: CSAREAGTQQTQYF

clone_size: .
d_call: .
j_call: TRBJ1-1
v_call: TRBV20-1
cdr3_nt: TGCAGTGCTTTGCCAGGGGTAAGGGACACTGAAGCTTTCTTT
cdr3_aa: CSALPGVRDTEAFF

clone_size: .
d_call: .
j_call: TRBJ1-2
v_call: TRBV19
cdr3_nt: TGTGCCCCCACAAGGGAGGGCCCATTTCAAGGCTACACCTTC
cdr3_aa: CAPTREGPFQGYTF

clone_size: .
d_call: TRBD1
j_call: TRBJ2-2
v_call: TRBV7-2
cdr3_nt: TGTGCCAGCAGCAGCTACAGGGGACCAAACACCGGGGAGCTGTTTTTT
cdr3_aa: CASSSYRGPNTGELFF

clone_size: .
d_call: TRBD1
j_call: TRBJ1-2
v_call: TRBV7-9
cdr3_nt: TGTGCCAGCAGCTTCCGGGGACAGGGCAGGGACTATGGCTACACCTTC
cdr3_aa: CASSFRGQGRDYGYTF

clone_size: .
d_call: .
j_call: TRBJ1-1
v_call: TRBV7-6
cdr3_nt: TGTGCCAGCAGCCGGCAGGAGAACACTGAAGCTTTCTTT
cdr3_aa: CASSRQENTEAFF

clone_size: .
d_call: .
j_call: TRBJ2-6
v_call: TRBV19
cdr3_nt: TGTGCCAGTAGTATCACTGGGGCCAACGTCCTGACTTTC
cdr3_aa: CASSITGANVLTF

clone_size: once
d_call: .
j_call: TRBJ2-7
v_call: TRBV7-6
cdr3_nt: TGTGCCAGCAGCGCCCGATTTGACCACGAGCAGTACTTC
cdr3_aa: CASSARFDHEQYF

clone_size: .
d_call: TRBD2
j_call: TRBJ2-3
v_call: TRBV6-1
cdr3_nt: TGTGCCAGCGGCCCTCGGGGAGGGGCAGATACGCAGTATTTT
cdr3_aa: CASGPRGGADTQYF

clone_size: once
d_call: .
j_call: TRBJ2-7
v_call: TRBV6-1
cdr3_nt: TGTGCCAGCATGTATAGCCGGAGCTCCTACGAGCAGTACTTC
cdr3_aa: CASMYSRSSYEQYF

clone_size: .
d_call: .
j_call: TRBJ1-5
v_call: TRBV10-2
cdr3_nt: TGCGCCAGCAGTGAGTCGTTAGTCCAGCCCCAGCATTTT
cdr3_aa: CASSESLVQPQHF

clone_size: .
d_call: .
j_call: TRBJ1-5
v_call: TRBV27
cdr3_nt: TGTGCCAGCAGTTTAGCCGGGGCGTACAATCAGCCCCAGCATTTT
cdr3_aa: CASSLAGAYNQPQHF

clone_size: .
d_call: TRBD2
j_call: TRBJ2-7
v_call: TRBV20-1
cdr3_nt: TGCAGTGCTAGCGGCACTAGCGGGAGGGCCTCCTACGAGCAGTACTTC
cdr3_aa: CSASGTSGRASYEQYF

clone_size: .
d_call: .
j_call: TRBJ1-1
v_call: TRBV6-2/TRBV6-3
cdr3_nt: TGTGCCAGCAGTTACCAGGGACACTCTGAAGCTTTCTTT
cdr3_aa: CASSYQGHSEAFF

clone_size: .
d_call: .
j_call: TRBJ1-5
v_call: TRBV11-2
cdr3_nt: TGTGCCAGCAGCTGGAGAGGCAATCAGCCCCAGCATTTT
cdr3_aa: CASSWRGNQPQHF

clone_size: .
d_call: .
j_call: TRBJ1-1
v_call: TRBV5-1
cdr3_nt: TGCGCCAGCAGCTTGGTCCCGAACACTGAAGCTTTCTTT
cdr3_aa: CASSLVPNTEAFF

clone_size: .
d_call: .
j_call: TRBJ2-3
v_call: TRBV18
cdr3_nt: TGTGCCAGCTCACCAGGGTATGGAGATACGCAGTATTTT
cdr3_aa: CASSPGYGDTQYF

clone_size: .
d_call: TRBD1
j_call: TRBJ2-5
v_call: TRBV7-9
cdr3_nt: TGTGCCAGCAGCTTATGGGGACAGGGCCGGATGATCCAGTACTTC
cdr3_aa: CASSLWGQGRMIQYF

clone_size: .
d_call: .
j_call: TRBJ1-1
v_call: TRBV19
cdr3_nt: TGTGCCAGTAGTATGCGTTGGGGGGCCCATGGGAACACTGAAGCTTTCTTT
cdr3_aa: CASSMRWGAHGNTEAFF

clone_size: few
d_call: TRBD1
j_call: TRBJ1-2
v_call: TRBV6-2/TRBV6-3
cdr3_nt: TGTGCCAGCAGTTATTCCGACAGGGGGCTCTATGGCTACACCTTC
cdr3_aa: CASSYSDRGLYGYTF